This TCR beta chain was recorded in a study of T-cell memory formation after mild COVID-19. About the study: TCR clusters showed largely donor specificity. General study findings and limits: CD4/CD8 balance characterized clones contracting day 15 to 85, and CD4+ skew characterized later expanders. CD4+ contracting clones were found mainly in CM and EM, and CD8+ ones in EMRA. Memory sampled before infection contained some responding clones, suggesting cross-reactive memory joined.

CDR1 and CDR2 from the germline V gene are SGHTA and FQGNSA. CDR3 length equals 14 residues. The trim removed 1 base at V and 5 bases at J, leaving 3 bases unmatched. A single record per CDR3 protein comes from TCRdb applying MiXCR to the 5' RACE reads. This sample has tens of thousands of distinct CDR3 sequences, with 7.3% found just once. A remark on this clonotype: Its cognate antigen is unknown.

This TCR was sampled from a man between 18 and 35 years old who had mild COVID-19 (a few samples of this study predate the infection). Cell type and time point are not known. The chain employs TRBV7-2 and TRBJ2-3; 7 nucleotides match TRBD2. Specimen: PBMCs or a T cell subset sorted from them (not recorded which). CDR3 bases: TGTGCCAGCAGCTTAGGGGCGGGGGTAGATACGCAGTATTTT. Protein product: CASSLGAGVDTQYF.